One sample yielded the 21 T cell receptor beta chains listed below, sequenced in a study of T cell responses to AZD1222 COVID-19 vaccine. The repertoire was sequenced with immunoSEQ multiplex PCR; TCRdb's copy has only in-frame clones and lacks some. The repertoire consists of more than 90,000 clones, with around 89% occurring once and the leading ten covering 7.1%. The source was peripheral blood, collected 28 days after the second AZD1222 dose. Every receptor here comes from an adult who received the AZD1222 COVID-19 vaccine.

The rearrangement links TRBV7-3 to TRBJ2-1; D gene unclear. The CDR3 consists of 16 residues. Germline V gives CDR1 SGHTA, CDR2 FQGTGA. V was trimmed by 5 bases and J by 6 bases, leaving 20 bases between them. The CDR3 spells CASSPVFGRASNEQFF. DNA of the CDR3: TGTGCCAGCAGCCCGGTTTTTGGAAGGGCCTCCAATGAGCAGTTCTTC.

The chain uses TRBV28 and TRBJ2-7; 11 bases align to TRBD2. Trimming removed 3 bases from V and 6 bases from J; junction bases left unmatched: 7. The germline V gene has CDR1 MDHEN and CDR2 SYDVKM. This CDR3 is 15 amino acids long. In nucleotides, the CDR3 is TGTGCCAGCAGTTTCCGGCTAGCGGGAGGTACCGAGCAGTACTTC. Translating it yields CASSFRLAGGTEQYF. Drawing the rest from reference TRBV28 and TRBJ2-7, the complete variable domain is DVKVTQSSRYLVKRTGEKVFLECVQDMDHENMFWYRQDPGLGLRLIYFSYDVKMKEKGDIPEGYSVSREKKERFSLILESASTNQTSMYLCASSFRLAGGTEQYFGPGTRLTVT.

This rearrangement joins TRBV7-9 to TRBJ1-4, with TRBD1 identical over 10 bases. The V gene end was trimmed by 5 bases and the J gene end by 8 bases; junction bases not matched to a gene: 8. CDR1 is SEHNR and CDR2 is FQNEAQ in the germline V gene (reference sequence). This CDR3 spans 15 amino acids. CDR3 sequence (DNA): TGTGCCAGCAGCAACCGACAGGGGGCAAGCGAAAAACTGTTTTTT. It translates to CASSNRQGASEKLFF.

The chain has TRBV18 and TRBJ2-1; D assignment may be TRBD1 or TRBD2 (5 bases each). Germline loops: CDR1 KGHSH, CDR2 LQKENI. CDR3 length: 13 residues. Trimming shortened V by 4 bases and J by 8 bases, and 12 bases separated the two germline ends. CDR3 protein: CASSHGDGDEQFF. Here the CDR3 DNA reads TGTGCCAGCTCACACGGGGACGGGGATGAGCAGTTCTTC.

The chain combines TRBV19 with TRBJ2-2; D not resolved. From germline, CDR1 is LNHDA and CDR2 SQIVND (reference sequence). The germline V and J ends were trimmed by 1 base and 6 bases, with 3 bases remaining between them. CDR3 length equals 12 residues. The CDR3 DNA is TGTGCCAGTAGTATAGTCCCCGGGGAGCTGTTTTTT. This sequence encodes CASSIVPGELFF.

This chain connects TRBV7-9 to TRBJ2-2, with D unclear. The CDR3 sequence is 10 residues long. With 10 bases removed from V and 7 bases from J, the gap between germline ends came to 7 bases. CDR1 SEHNR and CDR2 FQNEAQ come from the germline V gene (reference sequence). The CDR3 protein is CATHVGELFF. The CDR3 DNA reads TGTGCCACCCATGTCGGGGAGCTGTTTTTT.

The genes are TRBV10-2 and TRBJ2-5; 7 bases are a match to TRBD1. Germline V lookup: CDR1 WSHSY, CDR2 SAAADI. After removal of 5 bases from V and 4 bases from J, the junction contained 7 bases not matched to a gene. The CDR3 has 14 residues. The CDR3 bases are TGCGCCAGCAGTCCTGCGGACAGGACAGAGACCCAGTACTTC. Its translation: CASSPADRTETQYF.

V usage is TRBV18 and J usage is TRBJ2-7; a weak D match, TRBD2 (5 bases). CDR3 length: 14 residues. The germline V gene encodes CDR1 KGHSH and CDR2 LQKENI. Trimming removed 2 bases at V and 0 bases at J, with 8 bases between. The CDR3 loop reads CASSPERSSYEQYF. DNA for the CDR3: TGTGCCAGCTCACCAGAGCGGAGCTCCTACGAGCAGTACTTC.

The chain carries TRBV5-1 and TRBJ2-7, with 8 bases lining up with TRBD1. The CDR3 covers 13 residues. Losses at the gene ends were 3 bases for V and 5 bases for J; bases not matched to a gene: 4. From germline, CDR1 is SGHRS and CDR2 YFSETQ. This CDR3 is CASSSGQGDEQYF. DNA of the CDR3: TGCGCCAGCAGCTCCGGACAGGGAGACGAGCAGTACTTC.

V is TRBV14 and J is TRBJ2-7, with D uncertain. CDR3 length: 12 amino acids. V gave up 0 bases and J gave up 6 bases, with 6 bases separating them. In germline, CDR1 is SGHDN, CDR2 FVKESK. The CDR3 region is CASSQERSEQYF. The CDR3 DNA is TGTGCCAGCAGCCAAGAAAGGTCCGAGCAGTACTTC.

The V and J genes are TRBV3-1 (or the pseudogene TRBV3-2) and TRBJ1-5; D is perhaps TRBD1 (5 bases). Between the trimmed V and J ends, which lost 4 bases and 10 bases, there was a span of 11 bases. The CDR3 is 12 residues long. Per the germline V gene, CDR1 is LGHDT and CDR2 is YNNKEL (reference sequence). CDR3 region: CASSRLGGPQHF. The DNA for the CDR3 is TGTGCCAGCAGCCGACTTGGGGGACCCCAGCATTTT.

This rearrangement joins TRBV3-1 (or the pseudogene TRBV3-2) to TRBJ1-6; 8 nucleotides align to TRBD1. With V trimmed by 1 base and J by 7 bases, 0 bases remained unmatched. The germline gives CDR1 LGHDT, CDR2 YNNKEL (reference sequence). The CDR3 runs 14 residues. This CDR3 reads CASSQGQGNSPLHF. CDR3 nucleotides: TGTGCCAGCAGCCAAGGACAGGGGAATTCACCCCTCCACTTT.

This clone has more than one count but fewer than ten. The V gene is TRBV5-6, the J gene TRBJ2-7; TRBD1 matches 9 bases. Trimming removed 5 bases from V and 4 bases from J; junction bases left unmatched: 10. CDR3 length: 15 amino acids. Looked up from germline, CDR1 is SGHDT and CDR2 is YYEEEE. CDR3 DNA: TGTGCCAGCAGATCCCGGGACAGGGTTCAATACGAGCAGTACTTC. Translating gives CASRSRDRVQYEQYF. The full variable domain, its missing parts supplied by reference TRBV5-6 and TRBJ2-7, is DAGVTQSPTHLIKTRGQQVTLRCSPKSGHDTVSWYQQALGQGPQFIFQYYEEEERQRGNFPDRFSGHQFPNYSSELNVNALLLGDSALYLCASRSRDRVQYEQYFGPGTRLTVT.

The V and J genes are TRBV4-2 and TRBJ2-1, with 9 bases aligning to TRBD2. The CDR3 totals 14 residues. Germline loops: CDR1 LGHNA, CDR2 YNFKEQ. V dropped 3 bases and J dropped 8; count of bases not matched to a gene: 5. The CDR3 DNA reads as TGTGCCAGCAGCCAGGAGCGGGAGGTGGATGAGCAGTTCTTC. It translates to CASSQEREVDEQFF.

This chain links TRBV30 with TRBJ1-2; tentative D call: TRBD1 (6 bases). Deletions cut 2 bases from V and 4 bases from J, with 14 bases between. CDR3 length equals 14 residues. Germline loops: CDR1 GTSNPN, CDR2 SVGIG (reference sequence). CDR3 sequence: CAWSPSGGGYGYTF. DNA for the CDR3: TGTGCCTGGAGTCCCTCGGGAGGGGGCTATGGCTACACCTTC.

This sequence joins TRBV28 and TRBJ2-5; a weak D match, TRBD2 (6 bases). CDR1 and CDR2 from the germline V gene are MDHEN and SYDVKM. V dropped 5 bases and J dropped 5 bases, with 21 bases sitting between them. The CDR3 covers 16 residues. CDR3 region: CASSPIEGLPQETQYF. The DNA for the CDR3 is TGTGCCAGCAGTCCAATCGAGGGACTGCCCCAGGAGACCCAGTACTTC. The full variable domain, in which reference TRBV28 and TRBJ2-5 provide the parts outside the CDR3, is DVKVTQSSRYLVKRTGEKVFLECVQDMDHENMFWYRQDPGLGLRLIYFSYDVKMKEKGDIPEGYSVSREKKERFSLILESASTNQTSMYLCASSPIEGLPQETQYFGPGTRLLVL.

The genes are TRBV7-9 and TRBJ2-7; unclear D gene. This CDR3 is 14 amino acids long. Germline V lookup: CDR1 SEHNR, CDR2 FQNEAQ (reference sequence). V was pared by 0 bases and J by 2 bases, with 8 bases between. The CDR3 region has the DNA TGTGCCAGCAGCTTAGCGGGTGGCGCCTACGAGCAGTACTTC. Translation: CASSLAGGAYEQYF.

CDR3 nucleotides: TGTGCCAGCCCTACCTTCAGACCAGCAACTAATGAAAAACTGTTTTTT. It yields the protein CASPTFRPATNEKLFF. The chain links TRBV21-1 to TRBJ1-4. TRBV21-1 is assigned pseudogene status. This CDR3 spans 16 amino acids.

The J gene is TRBJ2-1, the V gene TRBV7-2; 7 bases agree with TRBD2. There are 20 residues in the CDR3. Trimming at V came to 0 bases and at J to 5 bases, leaving 19 bases not matched to a gene. CDR1 and CDR2 from the germline V gene are SGHTA and FQGNSA. The CDR3 DNA is TGTGCCAGCAGCTTAGCGGCTTGGGGCGGGGGAACCGGGAAGGACAATGAGCAGTTCTTC. As protein: CASSLAAWGGGTGKDNEQFF.

The chain uses TRBV4-3 and TRBJ1-1; D is perhaps TRBD1 (5 bases). This CDR3 comprises 14 residues. V was shortened by 0 bases and J by 4 bases, with 9 bases between the two germline ends. The V gene's germline CDR1 is LGHNA and CDR2 YSLEER. This CDR3 is CASSQDLGGTEAFF. For the CDR3, the DNA is TGCGCCAGCAGCCAAGATCTGGGGGGCACTGAAGCTTTCTTT.

The V and J genes are TRBV19 and TRBJ1-5, with 7 bases identical to TRBD1. With 8 bases clipped from V and 6 bases from J, the junction kept 7 bases outside the gene matches. Germline CDR1 and CDR2: LNHDA and SQIVND (reference sequence). CDR3 length: 13 amino acids. The CDR3: CASLGTAFQPQHF. The CDR3 DNA sequence: TGTGCCAGTCTGGGGACAGCCTTTCAGCCCCAGCATTTT.